The 25 T cell receptor beta chains in this list originate from one sample, sequenced in a study of Ad26.COV2.S vaccination and SARS-CoV-2 variants. Produced via immunoSEQ multiplex PCR; TCRdb's table is partial and in-frame only. The table has about 350,000 clones, 75% to 90% seen once. The treatment here: approximately 18 received Ad26.COV2.S at low or high dose, single or two shots; roughly 5 received placebo; per-sample allocation not given. Collection of the samples took place on day 63 after the first injection of vaccine or placebo. The source was peripheral blood, collected in a trial of Ad26.COV2.S vaccine versus placebo. Receptors were obtained from a person between 18 and 60 years old who received the Ad26.COV2.S COVID-19 vaccine or a placebo.

This chain links TRBV7-2 with TRBJ2-6; 8 bases match TRBD1. V lost 5 bases to trimming and J lost 2 bases; unmatched junction nucleotides: 5. In germline, CDR1 is SGHTA, CDR2 FQGNSA. This CDR3 spans 16 amino acids. CDR3 amino acids: CASSMYRGTGANVLTF. CDR3 DNA: TGTGCCAGCAGCATGTACAGGGGGACTGGGGCCAACGTCCTGACTTTC.

The J gene is TRBJ2-7, the V gene TRBV5-1; 8 nucleotides match TRBD1. Germline assignment: CDR1 SGHRS and CDR2 YFSETQ. The CDR3 contains 14 residues. V lost 4 bases and J lost 4; bases outside the gene matches: 7. The CDR3 DNA is TGCGCCAGCAGCGGAGGGACAGGACAGTACGAGCAGTACTTC. Its protein is CASSGGTGQYEQYF.

The chain combines TRBV30 with TRBJ1-3, with D maybe TRBD1 (5 bases). V was clipped by 0 bases and J by 3 bases, with 15 bases between them. This CDR3 comprises 16 residues. The germline CDR1 and CDR2 sequences are GTSNPN and SVGIG (reference sequence). The CDR3 nucleotides read TGTGCCTGGAGTGTACGGGGACGGATTGTTGGAAACACCATATATTTT. This gives the protein CAWSVRGRIVGNTIYF.

The chain couples TRBV5-1 to TRBJ2-1; 7 bases line up with TRBD2. There are 15 residues in the CDR3. Germline values: CDR1 SGHRS, CDR2 YFSETQ. Germline trimming cut 1 base from V and 7 bases from J; bases unmatched to any gene: 8. CDR3 sequence (DNA): TGCGCCAGCAGCTTGACTAGCGCGTGGGGGAATGAGCAGTTCTTC. Encoded protein: CASSLTSAWGNEQFF.

The chain recombines TRBV5-1 with TRBJ2-4; D may be TRBD1 or TRBD2 (6 bases each). The CDR3 is 18 amino acids. Deletions cut 4 bases from V and 2 bases from J, with 22 bases between. Germline lookup yields CDR1 SGHRS and CDR2 YFSETQ. CDR3 DNA sequence: TGCGCCAGCAGCATACAGGGTCGGGGGAGACTTACCAAAAACATTCAGTACTTC. It translates to CASSIQGRGRLTKNIQYF.

The V call is TRBV18, the J call TRBJ1-5; D not resolved. Germline loops: CDR1 KGHSH, CDR2 LQKENI. Trimming cost V 1 base and J 2 bases, with 9 bases left between them. CDR3 length equals 15 residues. CDR3 amino acids: CASSPQGNRNQPQHF. As DNA, the CDR3 is TGTGCCAGCTCACCACAAGGGAATCGCAATCAGCCCCAGCATTTT.

The chain recombines TRBV4-1 with TRBJ1-1; D not resolved. The V and J ends lost 3 bases and 1 base respectively, with 15 bases between them. The CDR3 consists of 16 residues. Germline V gives CDR1 MGHRA, CDR2 YSYEKL. This CDR3 is CASSHTSNPSNTEAFF. The CDR3 DNA follows: TGCGCCAGCAGCCACACATCAAATCCGTCGAACACTGAAGCTTTCTTT.

V is TRBV19 and J is TRBJ1-1; no clear D gene. Per the germline V gene, CDR1 is LNHDA and CDR2 is SQIVND (reference sequence). V lost 5 bases and J 0 bases, leaving 7 bases between the germline ends. This CDR3 contains 13 residues. The CDR3, as DNA: TGTGCCAGTAGTTTGGGGTTGAACACTGAAGCTTTCTTT. Its protein product is CASSLGLNTEAFF. The entire variable domain, with the rest obtained from reference TRBV19 and TRBJ1-1, is as follows: DGGITQSPKYLFRKEGQNVTLSCEQNLNHDAMYWYRQDPGQGLRLIYYSQIVNDFQKGDIAEGYSVSREKKESFPLTVTSAQKNPTAFYLCASSLGLNTEAFFGQGTRLTVV.

The chain combines TRBV12-3 or TRBV12-4 with TRBJ2-2, with D tentatively TRBD1 or TRBD2 (5 bases each). CDR3 length equals 13 residues. The V end lost 6 bases, the J end lost 5 bases, and 10 bases lay between the germline ends. CDR3 in DNA: TGTGCCAGCAGCCCCTGGGGGACCGGGGAGCTGTTTTTT. Encoded protein: CASSPWGTGELFF.

J is TRBJ2-7 and V is TRBV5-6; D is unresolved. Trimming took 0 bases from V and 3 from J, leaving 4 bases between them. The CDR3 extends over 12 amino acids. In germline, CDR1 is SGHDT, CDR2 YYEEEE. The CDR3: CASSLGVYEQYF. The CDR3 bases are TGTGCCAGCAGCTTGGGAGTCTACGAGCAGTACTTC. Based on the CDR3 plus reference TRBV5-6 and TRBJ2-7, the full variable domain is DAGVTQSPTHLIKTRGQQVTLRCSPKSGHDTVSWYQQALGQGPQFIFQYYEEEERQRGNFPDRFSGHQFPNYSSELNVNALLLGDSALYLCASSLGVYEQYFGPGTRLTVT.

V and J are TRBV11-1 and TRBJ2-7, with 8 bases identical to TRBD1. The CDR3 is 13 amino acids. Germline values: CDR1 SGHAT, CDR2 FQDESV (reference sequence). V shed 1 base, J shed 6 bases, and the junction held 2 bases outside the gene matches. The CDR3 DNA sequence: TGTGCCAGCAGCTTAGAAACAGGGGGCGAGCAGTACTTC. This codes for CASSLETGGEQYF.

This chain links TRBV7-2 with TRBJ2-6; D remains ambiguous. The CDR3 spans 15 residues. Germline CDR1 SGHTA, CDR2 FQGNSA. Trimming took 1 base from V and 2 from J, leaving 6 bases between them. CDR3 sequence: CASSLVGTGANVLTF. CDR3 nucleotide sequence: TGTGCCAGCAGCTTAGTAGGAACTGGGGCCAACGTCCTGACTTTC.

The rearrangement joins TRBV28 to TRBJ2-3, with 8 bases identical to TRBD2. The V and J ends lost 5 bases and 5 bases, in that order; junction bases with no gene match: 12. This CDR3 is 16 amino acids long. CDR1 is MDHEN and CDR2 is SYDVKM in the germline V gene. The CDR3 sequence: CASSPTNGRAGDTQYF. As DNA, the CDR3 is TGTGCCAGCAGTCCTACTAACGGGAGGGCCGGAGATACGCAGTATTTT.

J is TRBJ1-2 and V is TRBV19; 7 nucleotides line up with TRBD1. Germline V CDR1 and CDR2: LNHDA, SQIVND (reference sequence). This CDR3 contains 12 residues. V was clipped by 7 bases and J by 7 bases; unmatched bases: 6. The DNA of the CDR3 is TGTGCCAGTACCCAGGGGGGGCTTGGCTACACCTTC. Translated, it gives CASTQGGLGYTF.

This sequence joins TRBV24-1 and TRBJ2-3; 8 positions match TRBD1. The germline V gene has CDR1 KGHDR and CDR2 SFDVKD. This CDR3 is built from 16 residues. The junction had 6 bases not matched to a gene; V was cut back by 2 bases and J by 3 bases. This CDR3 reads CATSDSAGGWTDTQYF. The CDR3 bases are TGTGCCACCAGTGATTCGGCAGGGGGCTGGACAGATACGCAGTATTTT.

CDR3 protein: CASSPGRTSFDNEQFF. The DNA for the CDR3 is TGTGCCAGCTCACCAGGTCGGACTAGTTTCGACAATGAGCAGTTCTTC. This chain uses TRBV18 with TRBJ2-1; the match to TRBD2 covers 7 bases. Germline V gene lookup returns CDR1 KGHSH and CDR2 LQKENI. This CDR3 has 16 amino acids. With 2 bases clipped from V and 5 bases from J, the junction kept 9 bases outside the gene matches.

This clone turned up a few times. The chain carries TRBV24-1 and TRBJ2-1; 9 bases map to TRBD1. This CDR3 is 19 amino acids long. With 7 bases clipped from V and 4 bases from J, the junction kept 19 bases outside the gene matches. Germline lookup yields CDR1 KGHDR and CDR2 SFDVKD. In DNA form, the CDR3 reads TGTGCCACCAGCGTGGGAGATACCGGGACAGGGCCCTATTACAATGAGCAGTTCTTC. Amino acid sequence: CATSVGDTGTGPYYNEQFF.

The chain is built from TRBV7-2 and TRBJ2-5, with TRBD2 matching 15 bases. The CDR3 is made up of 16 amino acids. Germline lookup yields CDR1 SGHTA and CDR2 FQGNSA. The V segment lost 3 bases and the J segment 8 bases; nucleotides outside the gene matches: 7. In nucleotides, the CDR3 is TGTGCCAGCAGCTTTCCCCGGACTAGCGGGAGGGCTACCCAGTACTTC. The encoded protein is CASSFPRTSGRATQYF.

This clone appeared once. CDR3: CASSQATGSSNQPQHF. The CDR3 DNA follows: TGCGCCAGCAGCCAAGCCACGGGGAGTAGCAATCAGCCCCAGCATTTT. The chain uses TRBV4-1 and TRBJ1-5; D unclear. This CDR3 region has 16 residues. Trimming shortened V by 1 base and J by 0 bases, and 10 bases separated the two germline ends. CDR1 MGHRA and CDR2 YSYEKL come from the germline V gene.

The J gene is TRBJ1-6, the V gene TRBV14; the match to TRBD1 covers 9 bases. Losses at the gene ends were 1 base for V and 11 bases for J; bases not matched to a gene: 9. Germline V gene sequence: CDR1 SGHDN, CDR2 FVKESK. The CDR3 runs 16 residues. The CDR3 protein is CASSQGGTGSGAPLHF. Written as DNA, the CDR3 is TGTGCCAGCAGCCAAGGTGGGACAGGGAGCGGGGCACCCCTCCACTTT. The full variable domain, with the rest looked up from reference TRBV14 and TRBJ1-6, is EAGVTQFPSHSVIEKGQTVTLRCDPISGHDNLYWYRRVMGKEIKFLLHFVKESKQDESGMPNNRFLAERTGGTYSTLKVQPAELEDSGVYFCASSQGGTGSGAPLHFGNGTRLTVT.

The CDR3 DNA reads TGTGCCAGCAGTTACCGGGTGGGATTGAACACTGAAGCTTTCTTT. It codes for CASSYRVGLNTEAFF. The chain is built from TRBV6-2 or TRBV6-3 and TRBJ1-1; D not certain. There are 15 residues in the CDR3. Germline V gives CDR1 MNHEY, CDR2 SVGEGT. Trimming stripped 2 bases from V and 0 bases from J, with 10 bases between.

The chain recombines TRBV5-4 with TRBJ2-7; 7 bases align to TRBD2. Per the germline V gene, CDR1 is SGHNT and CDR2 is YYREEE (reference sequence). The CDR3 is 16 residues long. The J segment lost 0 bases and the V segment lost 0 bases, leaving 6 bases of the junction unmatched. The CDR3 DNA reads TGTGCCAGCAGCTTGGGCCCAGCGGGGCTCTCCTACGAGCAGTACTTC. This codes for CASSLGPAGLSYEQYF.

The chain links TRBV19 to TRBJ1-1; perhaps TRBD1 as D (6 bases). The CDR3 has 13 amino acids. Looked up from germline, CDR1 is LNHDA and CDR2 is SQIVND (reference sequence). Trimming left V 5 bases short and J 4 bases short, with 11 bases between. The CDR3 bases are TGTGCCAGTAGTCTACAGGGTTTCACTGAAGCTTTCTTT. It yields the protein CASSLQGFTEAFF.

The sample holds a few counts of this clone. The chain carries TRBV4-1 and TRBJ1-2; a possible D gene is TRBD1 (6 bases). The CDR3 is 14 amino acids. V shed 5 bases and J shed 4 bases, with 14 bases lying between them. The V gene's germline CDR1 is MGHRA and CDR2 YSYEKL. CDR3 nucleotides: TGCGCCAGCAGCTACGAGACAGGCTCCTATGGCTACACCTTC. Translation: CASSYETGSYGYTF.

The chain carries TRBV9 and TRBJ1-4; TRBD1 agrees at 7 bases. The V gene's germline CDR1 is SGDLS and CDR2 YYNGEE. Germline trimming cut 3 bases from V and 8 bases from J; bases unmatched to any gene: 10. CDR3 length: 15 amino acids. CDR3 protein: CASSAKGGGREKLFF. DNA of the CDR3: TGTGCCAGCAGCGCGAAAGGGGGCGGGAGAGAAAAACTGTTTTTT.